This TCR beta chain was sequenced during a study of shared clonotypes between healthy human individuals. TCRdb keeps only in-frame clones here, not all; method: immunoSEQ multiplex PCR. The sample holds approximately 460,000 clones, over 60% seen once. This CDR3 is 14 amino acids long. Germline V gene lookup returns CDR1 MNHNS and CDR2 SASEGT. Between the trimmed V and J ends, which lost 1 base and 6 bases, there was a span of 12 bases. This rearrangement joins TRBV6-1 to TRBJ1-1; tentative D call: TRBD1 (5 bases). This TCR came from a woman in her thirties or forties in good health. Some clones in this sample may be carry-over from other donors' samples. The sequencing sample was made of PBMCs. DNA for the CDR3: TGTGCCAGCAGTGAAGTAGGGGAGAGCGCTGAAGCTTTCTTT. Protein: CASSEVGESAEAFF.